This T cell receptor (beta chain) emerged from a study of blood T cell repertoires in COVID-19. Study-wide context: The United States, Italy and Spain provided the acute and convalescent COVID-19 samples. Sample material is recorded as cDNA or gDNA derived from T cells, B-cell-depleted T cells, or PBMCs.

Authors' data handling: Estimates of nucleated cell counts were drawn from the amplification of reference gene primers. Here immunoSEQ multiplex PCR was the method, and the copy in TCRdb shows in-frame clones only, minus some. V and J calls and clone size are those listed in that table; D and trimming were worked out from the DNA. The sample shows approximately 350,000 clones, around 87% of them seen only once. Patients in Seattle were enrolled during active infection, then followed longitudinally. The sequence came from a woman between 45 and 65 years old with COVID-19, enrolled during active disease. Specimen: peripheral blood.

The CDR3 region is CASSLGSSGGSPLHF. The CDR3 DNA reads as TGCGCCAGCAGCTTGGGTAGCTCCGGGGGGTCACCCCTCCACTTT. This sequence joins TRBV5-1 and TRBJ1-6; possible D gene TRBD1, 5 bases. V was pared by 0 bases and J by 10 bases, with 14 bases between. Germline V CDR1 and CDR2: SGHRS, YFSETQ. The CDR3 has 15 residues.